Described below is a single T cell receptor beta chain sequence and its context. Its antigen is still unknown. No per-base quality is available; no much larger clone lies one base away. The data were obtained in a study of CD8 T cells in Susac syndrome (dated by TCRdb to 2018 to 2020). With respect to the entire study: The study used repertoire sequencing to test whether antigen drove CD8+ T cell activation and differentiation in Susac syndrome. CD8+ T cell repertoire clonality was compared between fewer than 13 healthy donors, some 14 Susac syndrome patients and around 15 multiple sclerosis patients. Broad study findings and their caveats: The number of individuals in the TCR sequencing and HLA analysis was acknowledged as relatively small.

RNA was extracted using the RNeasy kit, and about 0.45 to 1 microgram was reverse transcribed with random hexamers. The immunoSEQ multiplex PCR assay, covering 54 Vbeta and 13 Jbeta segments, was used to amplify TCR beta CDR3 regions. PCR amplification bias was corrected by using a synthetic template baseline for primer optimization and computational correction. As for how the authors treated the data: Reads were annotated to V, D and J genes per IMGT and analyzed with immunoSEQ Analyzer, keeping only productive sequences. Clonality was calculated as one minus the Shannon entropy normalized by log2 of the number of productive unique sequences. For each patient and control, public and private clones were evaluated within the 100 most prevalent clones. Clones were defined as Susac-specific when absent from the healthy and MS cohorts, from roughly 1,000 published viral clones and from other ImmuneACCESS disease sequences. TCRdb reran the public reads through fastp at Q25 and MiXCR, keeping productive beta chains. Entries that share a CDR3 protein sequence are merged under the most common genes and DNA. The V and J calls follow TCRdb's processing rather than the paper's. The sample table contains around 300,000 distinct CDR3 sequences; only one count was recorded for 70% to 90% of them. Around 0.18% of the sample is held by the ten biggest clonotypes.

Peripheral blood CD8+ and CD4+ T cells from healthy donors, Susac syndrome patients and multiple sclerosis patients were profiled using high-throughput TCR beta sequencing. Multiple sclerosis controls were treatment-naive patients with stable or active relapsing-remitting disease fulfilling revised McDonald criteria. Bulk CD8+ and CD4+ T cells were purified magnetically by negative isolation, whereas CD8+ TEMRA cells were enriched by FACS. Blood was collected in EDTA tubes and processed within 24 hours, with PBMCs isolated through density gradient centrifugation. PBMCs intended for TCR sequencing were frozen in liquid nitrogen and were later thawed in a 37 degrees C water bath. Purity of sorted or isolated CD4+, CD8+ and CD8+ TEMRA cells was at least 90%. Sequences were obtained from CD8+ T cells from PBMCs. The TCR was taken from a human donor with multiple sclerosis.

The DNA sequence reads TGCAGCGTTGAAGGGGGAATCGGGACGCCTGGGTTTTCAGATACGCAGTATTTT. Its translation reads: CSVEGGIGTPGFSDTQYF. The chain links TRBV29-1 with TRBJ2-3, with the D assignment possibly TRBD1 or TRBD2, given 5 matching bases for each. The germline V gene yields SQVTM for CDR1 and ANQGSEA for CDR2. The CDR3 covers 18 residues, taking in both the cysteine and the phenylalanine. Only the CDR3 portion is preserved as DNA: 54 bases, with reading frame beginning at the first base. Deletion took 1 base off V and 4 bases off J, with a span of 24 bases between the germline ends.